This TCR beta chain came from a study of blood T cells in healthy people across ages. In the study overall: Template switching picked up about one barcoded beta molecule for each two T cells.

On this clonotype: Its cognate antigen is unknown.

Study-level results: Naive CD4+ cells and diversity were both higher in long-lived donors than in aged donors.

A J-beta primer mix and a sample-barcoded 5' primer were used in a second PCR of roughly 6 to 12 cycles. From the 5' RACE reads, TCRdb called clonotypes with MiXCR, one entry per CDR3 protein. This table has about 1.8 million distinct CDR3 sequences, about 49% appearing once. Trimming at V came to 4 bases and at J to 5 bases, leaving 8 bases not matched to a gene. This CDR3 has 14 amino acids. Looked up from germline, CDR1 is SGDLS and CDR2 is YYNGEE. Each of the donors had approximately 10 milliliters of peripheral blood drawn into EDTA-treated Vacutainer tubes. This sequence was found in a woman in her forties in good health. V is TRBV9 and J is TRBJ2-5; TRBD1 matches at 7 bases. Sequences were obtained from blood. DNA of the CDR3: TGTGCCAGCAGCCCAGTAGGGGGCTGGGAGACCCAGTACTTC. It specifies CASSPVGGWETQYF.